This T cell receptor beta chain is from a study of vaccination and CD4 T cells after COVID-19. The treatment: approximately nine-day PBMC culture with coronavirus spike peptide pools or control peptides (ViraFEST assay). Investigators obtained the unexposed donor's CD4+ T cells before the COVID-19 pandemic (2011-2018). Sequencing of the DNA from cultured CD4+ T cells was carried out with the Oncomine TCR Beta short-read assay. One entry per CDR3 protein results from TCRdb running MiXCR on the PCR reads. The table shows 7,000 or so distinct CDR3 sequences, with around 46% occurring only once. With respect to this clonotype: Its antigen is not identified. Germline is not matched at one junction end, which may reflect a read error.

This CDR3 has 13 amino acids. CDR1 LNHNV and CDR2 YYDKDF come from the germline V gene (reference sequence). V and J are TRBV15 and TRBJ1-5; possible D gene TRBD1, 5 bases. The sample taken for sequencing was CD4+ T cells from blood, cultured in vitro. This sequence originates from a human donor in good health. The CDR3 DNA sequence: TGTGCCACCAGCAGACAGGGTAATCAACCCCAGCATTTT. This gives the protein CATSRQGNQPQHF.